These 25 T cell receptor beta chains were all obtained from the same sample, sequenced in a study of blood T cell repertoires in COVID-19. Assay: immunoSEQ multiplex PCR; the TCRdb copy retains only in-frame clones and omits some. The sample consists of just over 150,000 clones, 84% of them appearing once. The material sequenced was peripheral blood. The origin of the receptors is a woman aged 50 to 60 with acute or convalescent COVID-19.

This chain joins TRBV9 and TRBJ2-5, with TRBD2 matching over 11 bases. Unmatched junction bases numbered 4, after V lost 5 bases and J lost 4 bases. The CDR3 has 14 residues. Germline V CDR1 and CDR2: SGDLS, YYNGEE. DNA of the CDR3: TGTGCCAGCAGTTCTGGACTAGCGGGAGAGACCCAGTACTTC. It codes for CASSSGLAGETQYF. Full variable domain (outside the CDR3, taken from reference TRBV9 and TRBJ2-5): DSGVTQTPKHLITATGQRVTLRCSPRSGDLSVYWYQQSLDQGLQFLIQYYNGEERAKGNILERFSAQQFPDLHSELNLSSLELGDSALYFCASSSGLAGETQYFGPGTRLLVL.

This clone was seen only once. The gene calls are TRBV30 and TRBJ1-2, with 8 nucleotides matching TRBD1. The ends lost 2 bases at V and 14 bases at J; junction bases unmatched: 7. The CDR3 extends over 11 amino acids. From germline, CDR1 is GTSNPN and CDR2 SVGIG (reference sequence). CDR3 coding DNA: TGTGCCTGGAGTATTCGGACAGGGTGGACCTTC. Translation gives CAWSIRTGWTF.

The V gene is TRBV25-1, the J gene TRBJ2-1; the D gene is possibly TRBD1 (6 bases). The CDR3 covers 14 residues. Germline V gene data show CDR1 as MGHDK and CDR2 as SYGVNS. With 5 bases removed from V and 2 bases from J, the gap between germline ends came to 10 bases. CDR3 nucleotide sequence: TGTGCCAGCAGTCCTCCAGGGGCCTACAATGAGCAGTTCTTC. Translating it yields CASSPPGAYNEQFF.

The chain couples TRBV29-1 to TRBJ1-2, with D possibly being TRBD1 (5 bases). Germline CDR1 is SQVTM and CDR2 is ANQGSEA. The CDR3 has 13 residues. Trimming left V 3 bases short and J 8 bases short, with 16 bases between. In nucleotides, the CDR3 is TGCAGCGTTGAGTTGGGGCGCCGTGGAGGCTACACCTTC. Amino acid sequence: CSVELGRRGGYTF.

The V gene is TRBV5-6, the J gene TRBJ2-5; 10 bases map to TRBD1. The CDR3 is made up of 15 amino acids. CDR1 and CDR2 (germline): SGHDT, YYEEEE. J gave up 2 bases and V 1 base, and 2 bases lay outside the gene matches. CDR3 residues: CASSLWDRGQETQYF. Here the CDR3 DNA reads TGTGCCAGCAGCTTGTGGGACAGGGGACAAGAGACCCAGTACTTC.

The J gene is TRBJ2-3, the V gene TRBV7-2; D is unresolved. Germline V gene data show CDR1 as SGHTA and CDR2 as FQGNSA. V was trimmed by 3 bases and J by 9 bases, leaving 4 bases between them. The CDR3 sequence is 10 residues long. Here the CDR3 DNA reads TGTGCCAGCAGCTTCTCGACGCAGTATTTT. This encodes CASSFSTQYF.

The chain links TRBV10-3 to TRBJ2-3; D perhaps matches TRBD2 (6 bases). The CDR3 is 15 amino acids. Trimming shortened V by 7 bases and J by 0 bases, and 14 bases separated the two germline ends. Germline V gene lookup returns CDR1 ENHRY and CDR2 SYGVKD. In nucleotides, the CDR3 is TGTGCCATCAAAGTTGGGACTCGGAGCACAGATACGCAGTATTTT. This sequence encodes CAIKVGTRSTDTQYF.

This chain links TRBV5-4 with TRBJ2-7; unclear D gene. The CDR3 covers 12 residues. Trimming stripped 1 base from V and 3 bases from J, with 5 bases between. Germline-derived CDR1 and CDR2 are SGHNT and YYREEE (reference sequence). The CDR3 loop reads CASSLFCYEQYF. The CDR3 DNA follows: TGTGCCAGCAGCTTGTTCTGCTACGAGCAGTACTTC.

V is TRBV19 and J is TRBJ2-4; 12 bases map to TRBD1. Germline CDR1 and CDR2: LNHDA and SQIVND (reference sequence). There are 16 residues in the CDR3. J lost 6 bases, V lost 3 bases, and 6 bases had no gene match. The CDR3 loop reads CASSIGTGGGLNIQYF. DNA of the CDR3: TGTGCCAGTAGTATCGGGACAGGGGGCGGGTTAAACATTCAGTACTTC.

The chain employs TRBV6-5 and TRBJ2-7; maybe TRBD2 (5 bases). The V gene's germline CDR1 is MNHEY and CDR2 SVGAGI. The V gene lost 2 bases and the J gene lost 5 bases, with 10 bases spanning the gap. The CDR3 has 13 amino acids. The CDR3 DNA follows: TGTGCCAGCAGTTACAGTGGGAGCGACGAGCAGTACTTC. Translated, it gives CASSYSGSDEQYF.

The chain links TRBV5-1 to TRBJ2-1, with 8 positions matching TRBD2. The CDR3 is 16 amino acids. Germline CDR1 and CDR2: SGHRS and YFSETQ. With V trimmed by 3 bases and J by 5 bases, 10 bases remained unmatched. CDR3 in amino acids: CASSSGRVTSHNEQFF. The CDR3 DNA sequence: TGCGCCAGCAGCTCCGGGAGGGTTACTTCACACAATGAGCAGTTCTTC.

The chain employs TRBV9 and TRBJ2-1, with 7 bases identical to TRBD2. Germline V lookup: CDR1 SGDLS, CDR2 YYNGEE. Trimming at V came to 2 bases and at J to 5 bases, leaving 7 bases not matched to a gene. The CDR3 extends over 15 amino acids. This CDR3 reads CASSVGGSSHNEQFF. The DNA for the CDR3 is TGTGCCAGCAGCGTGGGCGGGAGTAGTCACAATGAGCAGTTCTTC. The full variable domain, completed using reference TRBV9 and TRBJ2-1, is DSGVTQTPKHLITATGQRVTLRCSPRSGDLSVYWYQQSLDQGLQFLIQYYNGEERAKGNILERFSAQQFPDLHSELNLSSLELGDSALYFCASSVGGSSHNEQFFGPGTRLTVL.

This chain links TRBV19 with TRBJ1-2; the D is unclear. The CDR3 has 14 residues. The V and J ends lost 5 bases and 6 bases respectively, with 16 bases between them. Germline V CDR1 and CDR2: LNHDA, SQIVND (reference sequence). CDR3 residues: CASSPTTGNNGYTF. CDR3 in DNA: TGTGCCAGTAGTCCCACCACCGGGAATAATGGCTACACCTTC.

This clone was counted between two and nine times. The rearrangement uses TRBV5-1 and TRBJ2-6, with D tentatively TRBD2 (7 bases). The CDR3 spans 16 residues. Germline CDR1 is SGHRS and CDR2 is YFSETQ. Trimming removed 6 bases at V and 0 bases at J, with 13 bases between. CDR3 region: CASKRGALSGANVLTF. The CDR3 DNA follows: TGCGCCAGCAAACGGGGGGCCCTCTCTGGGGCCAACGTCCTGACTTTC.

The J gene is TRBJ2-5, the V gene TRBV7-3; 8 bases are shared with TRBD1. V was clipped by 5 bases and J by 1 base; unmatched bases: 3. The length of the CDR3 is 14 residues. Germline-derived CDR1 and CDR2 are SGHTA and FQGTGA. The CDR3 spells CASSPTGVQETQYF. Written as DNA, the CDR3 is TGTGCCAGCAGCCCGACAGGGGTCCAAGAGACCCAGTACTTC.

This clone turned up a few times. This chain links TRBV6-2 or TRBV6-3 with TRBJ2-7; possibly TRBD2 for D (6 bases). The CDR3 is 15 amino acids. The V end lost 6 bases, the J end lost 3 bases, and 18 bases lay between the germline ends. The V gene's germline CDR1 is MNHEY and CDR2 SVGEGT. CDR3 DNA: TGTGCCAGCAGACCTCCAGGCGGGGCTAACTACGAGCAGTACTTC. Its translation: CASRPPGGANYEQYF.

The rearrangement links TRBV2 to TRBJ2-2; 12 bases fit TRBD2. CDR1 SNHLY and CDR2 FYNNEI come from the germline V gene. V lost 7 bases and J lost 8; bases outside the gene matches: 8. CDR3 length: 15 residues. The CDR3 sequence is CASTRTSGAGGELFF. The CDR3 coding sequence is TGTGCCAGCACTCGGACTAGCGGGGCGGGAGGGGAGCTGTTTTTT. The full variable domain, in which reference TRBV2 and TRBJ2-2 provide the parts outside the CDR3, is EPEVTQTPSHQVTQMGQEVILRCVPISNHLYFYWYRQILGQKVEFLVSFYNNEISEKSEIFDDQFSVERPDGSNFTLKIRSTKLEDSAMYFCASTRTSGAGGELFFGEGSRLTVL.

This chain's CDR3 is CASSPTGSPSYNEQFF. The CDR3 nucleotides are TGTGCCAGCAGCCCAACCGGGAGTCCTTCCTACAATGAGCAGTTCTTC. V and J are TRBV2 and TRBJ2-1; a possible D gene is TRBD2 (6 bases). The germline V gene encodes CDR1 SNHLY and CDR2 FYNNEI. This CDR3 is 16 amino acids long. Trimming cost V 6 bases and J 1 base, with 16 bases left between them.

The chain is built from TRBV18 and TRBJ1-2, with a tentative D call TRBD1 (5 bases). The ends were cut back, 4 bases at V and 3 bases at J, with 9 bases in the middle. The CDR3 covers 13 residues. The germline gives CDR1 KGHSH, CDR2 LQKENI. CDR3 nucleotides: TGTGCCAGCTCACTAGACAGCTACTATGGCTACACCTTC. Translating it yields CASSLDSYYGYTF.

V is TRBV11-2 and J is TRBJ1-2; D gene ambiguous. The germline CDR1 and CDR2 sequences are SGHAT and FQNNGV. Trimming removed 1 base at V and 4 bases at J, with 13 bases between. This CDR3 spans 15 amino acids. CDR3 loop: CASSLGSGFLYGYTF. Written as DNA, the CDR3 is TGTGCCAGCAGCTTAGGGTCGGGATTCCTCTATGGCTACACCTTC.

The chain carries TRBV9 and TRBJ2-7; 9 positions match TRBD1. The CDR3 spans 15 residues. V trimming: 0 bases; J trimming: 4 bases; junction bases outside the gene matches: 5. Per germline, CDR1 SGDLS and CDR2 YYNGEE. CDR3 sequence reads: CASSVGTGVFYEQYF. In DNA form, the CDR3 reads TGTGCCAGCAGCGTAGGGACAGGGGTTTTTTACGAGCAGTACTTC.

This sequence joins TRBV7-2 and TRBJ2-7; D is undetermined. Trimming removed 2 bases from V and 2 bases from J, with 13 bases in between. The CDR3 contains 15 residues. Germline V gene lookup returns CDR1 SGHTA and CDR2 FQGNSA. The CDR3 here is CASSLRSEKAYEQYF. The CDR3 bases are TGTGCCAGCAGCTTAAGATCAGAAAAAGCCTACGAGCAGTACTTC.

This rearrangement joins TRBV29-1 to TRBJ1-5; no firm D call. The CDR3 runs 15 residues. Trimming left V 4 bases short and J 3 bases short, with 16 bases between. The V gene's germline CDR1 is SQVTM and CDR2 ANQGSEA. In DNA form, the CDR3 reads TGCAGCGTTGTATTCTCCGGGGTTACCAATCAGCCCCAGCATTTT. Its translation: CSVVFSGVTNQPQHF.

This clone has only a few counts. The rearrangement uses TRBV10-3 and TRBJ1-5, with D hard to call. Germline CDR1 reads ENHRY; CDR2 reads SYGVKD. The CDR3 sequence is 13 residues long. V lost 4 bases and J 5 bases, leaving 9 bases between the germline ends. As DNA, the CDR3 is TGTGCCATCAGTGGGGCCTCGGATCAGCCCCAGCATTTT. Translated, it gives CAISGASDQPQHF.

V usage is TRBV11-2 and J usage is TRBJ2-3; TRBD1 matches at 8 bases. The germline CDR1 and CDR2 sequences are SGHAT and FQNNGV. The CDR3 has 14 residues. Trimming removed 8 bases from V and 3 bases from J; junction bases left unmatched: 7. The CDR3 region has the DNA TGTGCCAGCTCTGGACAGGGTCGTACAGATACGCAGTATTTT. This gives the protein CASSGQGRTDTQYF.